What follows are 32 T cell receptor beta chains derived from one specimen sequenced in a study of blood T cell repertoires in COVID-19. Profiled with immunoSEQ multiplex PCR; TCRdb holds only in-frame clones, not every one. Of some 200,000 clones in the sample, under 90% were seen once. The sequencing input was peripheral blood. These receptors originate from a man older than 75 with acute or convalescent COVID-19.

The chain uses TRBV7-2 and TRBJ2-2; 8 bases match TRBD1. The germline CDR1 and CDR2 sequences are SGHTA and FQGNSA. The trim removed 3 bases at V and 5 bases at J, leaving 5 bases unmatched. The CDR3 loop spans 15 amino acids. In nucleotides, the CDR3 is TGTGCCAGCAGCTTTGGCAGGGGGCCAACCGGGGAGCTGTTTTTT. It encodes CASSFGRGPTGELFF.

The V and J genes are TRBV10-3 and TRBJ2-3; a weak D match, TRBD1 (6 bases). CDR1 is ENHRY and CDR2 is SYGVKD in the germline V gene. This CDR3 spans 13 amino acids. V gave up 2 bases and J gave up 5 bases, with 8 bases separating them. The CDR3 sequence is CAISEAQGDTQYF. The CDR3 DNA sequence: TGTGCCATCAGTGAGGCACAGGGAGATACGCAGTATTTT.

The chain joins TRBV21-1 to TRBJ2-1; TRBD2 is taken as the D call from the table, unchecked against the DNA. TRBV21-1 is a documented pseudogene. This CDR3 spans 16 amino acids. The CDR3 sequence: CASSGGWRERYNEQFF. In DNA form, the CDR3 reads TGTGCCAGCAGCGGGGGCTGGCGGGAGAGATATAATGAGCAGTTCTTC.

The V call is TRBV9, the J call TRBJ2-3, with D unresolved. This CDR3 has 12 amino acids. Germline CDR1 reads SGDLS; CDR2 reads YYNGEE. Trimming removed 4 bases at V and 3 bases at J, with 6 bases between. CDR3 nucleotides: TGTGCCAGCAGCCGGTTGACAGATACGCAGTATTTT. The encoded protein is CASSRLTDTQYF.

The chain combines TRBV28 with TRBJ2-7; TRBD2 might be the D (6 bases). Germline V gene data show CDR1 as MDHEN and CDR2 as SYDVKM. Trimming pared 7 bases from V and 4 bases from J, leaving 17 bases between. CDR3 length: 14 residues. This CDR3 reads CASNGGNLVYEQYF. The CDR3 nucleotides are TGTGCCAGCAATGGGGGGAATTTAGTATACGAGCAGTACTTC. The variable domain in full, completed from reference TRBV28 and TRBJ2-7, reads DVKVTQSSRYLVKRTGEKVFLECVQDMDHENMFWYRQDPGLGLRLIYFSYDVKMKEKGDIPEGYSVSREKKERFSLILESASTNQTSMYLCASNGGNLVYEQYFGPGTRLTVT.

This chain connects TRBV15 to TRBJ2-3; possible D gene TRBD2, 5 bases. V was clipped by 1 base and J by 1 base, with 12 bases between them. The CDR3 sequence is 16 residues long. Germline CDR1 and CDR2: LNHNV and YYDKDF (reference sequence). CDR3 in amino acids: CATSRGISGGTDTQYF. For the CDR3, the DNA is TGTGCCACCAGCAGAGGGATCTCCGGGGGCACAGATACGCAGTATTTT.

This sequence joins TRBV5-4 and TRBJ2-5, with 8 bases matching TRBD1. Trimming cost V 4 bases and J 1 base; bases outside gene matches: 6. The CDR3 contains 15 residues. From germline, CDR1 is SGHNT and CDR2 YYREEE (reference sequence). CDR3 amino acids: CASSDSRGRQETQYF. CDR3 DNA: TGTGCCAGCAGCGATTCCAGGGGGCGCCAAGAGACCCAGTACTTC.

J is TRBJ2-5 and V is TRBV5-1; 11 bases fit TRBD1. In germline, CDR1 is SGHRS, CDR2 YFSETQ. V was clipped by 4 bases and J by 5 bases; unmatched bases: 7. This CDR3 has 15 amino acids. The CDR3: CASSVGTGGTETQYF. CDR3 in DNA: TGCGCCAGCAGCGTCGGGACAGGGGGTACGGAGACCCAGTACTTC.

This chain links TRBV27 with TRBJ2-2, with 7 bases identical to TRBD2. The CDR3 length is 16 residues. The V gene's germline CDR1 is MNHEY and CDR2 SMNVEV (reference sequence). The ends lost 2 bases at V and 0 bases at J; junction bases unmatched: 3. The DNA for the CDR3 is TGTGCCAGCAGTTTACCTAGCGGAGCGAACACCGGGGAGCTGTTTTTT. Its protein product is CASSLPSGANTGELFF.

V gene TRBV11-3 combines with J gene TRBJ1-6, with a tentative D call TRBD1 (6 bases). Per the germline V gene, CDR1 is SGHNT and CDR2 is YENEEA. The V end was cut by 5 bases, the J end by 9 bases, with 14 bases between. The CDR3 spans 14 residues. The chain's CDR3 is CASSQQGSVSPLHF. For the CDR3, the DNA is TGTGCCAGCAGCCAACAGGGATCCGTTTCACCCCTCCACTTT. Based on the CDR3 plus reference TRBV11-3 and TRBJ1-6, the full variable domain is EAGVVQSPRYKIIEKKQPVAFWCNPISGHNTLYWYLQNLGQGPELLIRYENEEAVDDSQLPKDRFSAERLKGVDSTLKIQPAELGDSAVYLCASSQQGSVSPLHFGNGTRLTVT.

The V call is TRBV10-2, the J call TRBJ1-5, with TRBD1 as a possible D gene (5 bases). The CDR3 has 13 residues. V was trimmed by 5 bases and J by 2 bases, leaving 7 bases between them. Germline V lookup: CDR1 WSHSY, CDR2 SAAADI. CDR3 bases: TGCGCCAGCAGTCAACAGGGCAATCAGCCCCAGCATTTT. It codes for CASSQQGNQPQHF.

A single count supports this clone. This sequence joins TRBV18 and TRBJ2-1; tentative D call: TRBD2 (6 bases). This CDR3 is 12 amino acids long. Per germline, CDR1 KGHSH and CDR2 LQKENI. The V end lost 10 bases, the J end lost 1 base, and 8 bases lay between the germline ends. The CDR3 spells CATGLSYNEQFF. Here the CDR3 DNA reads TGTGCCACTGGACTATCCTACAATGAGCAGTTCTTC.

V is TRBV11-2 and J is TRBJ1-5, with 7 bases that match TRBD1. V lost 5 bases and J lost 3; bases outside the gene matches: 7. CDR3 length equals 15 residues. Looked up from germline, CDR1 is SGHAT and CDR2 is FQNNGV. In nucleotides, the CDR3 is TGTGCCAGCAGCATGGACAGGTTGGACAATCAGCCCCAGCATTTT. As protein: CASSMDRLDNQPQHF.

The chain combines TRBV9 with TRBJ1-5, with a weak D call TRBD1 (6 bases). CDR1 SGDLS and CDR2 YYNGEE come from the germline V gene. The V and J ends lost 0 bases and 4 bases respectively, with 11 bases between them. The CDR3 has 15 residues. CDR3 DNA sequence: TGTGCCAGCAGCGTAGGAATAGGGGGTAATCAGCCCCAGCATTTT. This translates into CASSVGIGGNQPQHF.

The chain employs TRBV19 and TRBJ1-2, with D hard to call. The CDR3 totals 13 residues. Germline CDR1 reads LNHDA; CDR2 reads SQIVND (reference sequence). V shed 5 bases and J shed 4 bases, with 11 bases lying between them. CDR3 DNA sequence: TGTGCCAGTAGTTCCGGTTCTAGCTATGGCTACACCTTC. Translating gives CASSSGSSYGYTF. The entire variable domain, with the rest obtained from reference TRBV19 and TRBJ1-2, is as follows: DGGITQSPKYLFRKEGQNVTLSCEQNLNHDAMYWYRQDPGQGLRLIYYSQIVNDFQKGDIAEGYSVSREKKESFPLTVTSAQKNPTAFYLCASSSGSSYGYTFGSGTRLTVV.

V is TRBV5-1 and J is TRBJ2-1, with 10 bases that match TRBD2. The CDR3 runs 14 residues. Losses at the gene ends were 3 bases for V and 3 bases for J; bases not matched to a gene: 0. Looked up from germline, CDR1 is SGHRS and CDR2 is YFSETQ. As DNA, the CDR3 is TGCGCCAGCAGCTCTAGCGGGGGCTACAATGAGCAGTTCTTC. This translates into CASSSSGGYNEQFF.

The CDR3 DNA is TGCGCCAGCAGGGATAGCGGGTCCACAGATACGCAGTATTTT. Its translation: CASRDSGSTDTQYF. V gene TRBV5-1 combines with J gene TRBJ2-3; 7 positions match TRBD2. Trimming cost V 5 bases and J 2 bases; bases outside gene matches: 5. Germline lookup yields CDR1 SGHRS and CDR2 YFSETQ. The CDR3 contains 14 residues.

The chain is built from TRBV29-1 and TRBJ2-7; 8 bases are a match to TRBD1. The CDR3 totals 14 residues. V trimming: 7 bases; J trimming: 6 bases; junction bases outside the gene matches: 14. Germline V CDR1 and CDR2: SQVTM, ANQGSEA. The CDR3 sequence is CSGALDRESAEQYV. DNA of the CDR3: TGCAGCGGGGCATTGGACAGGGAAAGCGCCGAGCAGTACGTC.

The chain is built from TRBV28 and TRBJ1-5; D might be TRBD1 (6 bases). The CDR3 is made up of 14 amino acids. V dropped 7 bases and J dropped 0 bases, with 10 bases sitting between them. Germline lookup yields CDR1 MDHEN and CDR2 SYDVKM. The CDR3 bases are TGTGCCAGCATTGTACAGGGTAGCAATCAGCCCCAGCATTTT. It is translated as CASIVQGSNQPQHF.

The chain employs TRBV7-9 and TRBJ2-1, with 13 bases fitting TRBD2. The V gene's germline CDR1 is SEHNR and CDR2 FQNEAQ (reference sequence). The junction had 6 bases not matched to a gene; V was cut back by 7 bases and J by 0 bases. The CDR3 is made up of 17 amino acids. As DNA, the CDR3 is TGTGCCAGCATGGGGGGACTAGCGGGAAGCTCCTACAATGAGCAGTTCTTC. Amino acids: CASMGGLAGSSYNEQFF.

A few counts support this clone. The rearrangement uses TRBV19 and TRBJ2-1; 13 bases align to TRBD2. CDR1 and CDR2 (germline): LNHDA, SQIVND (reference sequence). The CDR3 length is 19 residues. The junction had 15 bases not matched to a gene; V was cut back by 4 bases and J by 6 bases. CDR3 residues: CASSTPRTSGSLTTNEQFF. CDR3 DNA: TGTGCCAGTAGTACGCCACGGACTAGCGGGAGCTTAACGACCAATGAGCAGTTCTTC.

The rearrangement links TRBV3-1 (or the pseudogene TRBV3-2) to TRBJ2-1; unclear D gene. The CDR3 has 15 amino acids. The germline CDR1 and CDR2 sequences are LGHDT and YNNKEL (reference sequence). Trimming pared 0 bases from V and 6 bases from J, leaving 12 bases between. CDR3 DNA sequence: TGTGCCAGCAGCCAAGAAGGTACATGGAGCAATGAGCAGTTCTTC. Protein sequence: CASSQEGTWSNEQFF.

This chain joins TRBV16 and TRBJ2-1; possibly TRBD2 for D (5 bases). Germline CDR1 KGHSY, CDR2 FQNENV. The CDR3 consists of 16 residues. V was clipped by 5 bases and J by 3 bases, with 17 bases between them. CDR3 protein: CASSVLGSGSYNEQFF. The CDR3 region has the DNA TGTGCCAGCAGCGTACTGGGAAGTGGGAGCTACAATGAGCAGTTCTTC.

The rearrangement joins TRBV27 to TRBJ1-2, with a possible D match to TRBD1 (5 bases). CDR1 is MNHEY and CDR2 is SMNVEV in the germline V gene (reference sequence). This CDR3 comprises 14 residues. Trimming took 6 bases from V and 4 from J, leaving 15 bases between them. CDR3: CASSLRGGAYGYTF. In nucleotides, the CDR3 is TGTGCCAGCAGCCTCCGGGGAGGGGCCTATGGCTACACCTTC.

The chain has TRBV14 and TRBJ2-5, with D possibly TRBD1 on 5 matching bases. CDR1 is SGHDN and CDR2 is FVKESK in the germline V gene. The CDR3 extends over 14 amino acids. Trimming stripped 1 base from V and 2 bases from J, with 8 bases between. The CDR3 DNA reads TGTGCCAGCAGCCAAGTGCGACAGCAAGAGACCCAGTACTTC. It codes for CASSQVRQQETQYF.

The J gene is TRBJ2-7, the V gene TRBV13; no firm D call. The CDR3 sequence is 12 residues long. The V end was cut by 5 bases, the J end by 0 bases, with 5 bases between. The V gene's germline CDR1 is PRHDT and CDR2 FYEKMQ (reference sequence). DNA for the CDR3: TGTGCCAGCAGCCGTAGCTCCTACGAGCAGTACTTC. Protein product: CASSRSSYEQYF.

In this sample, this clone turned up once. V gene TRBV7-2 combines with J gene TRBJ2-3, with D possibly being TRBD1 (5 bases). Germline CDR1 is SGHTA and CDR2 is FQGNSA. The CDR3 spans 15 residues. V gave up 5 bases and J gave up 8 bases, with 20 bases separating them. The CDR3 region is CASSEEVTGSGTQYF. CDR3 bases: TGTGCCAGCAGCGAAGAAGTCACAGGATCCGGTACGCAGTATTTT.

This CDR3 reads CATSRVGAAQETQYF. In nucleotides, the CDR3 is TGTGCCACCAGCAGAGTGGGGGCTGCCCAAGAGACCCAGTACTTC. The V and J genes are TRBV15 and TRBJ2-5; D is perhaps TRBD1 (6 bases). Germline CDR1 reads LNHNV; CDR2 reads YYDKDF (reference sequence). The germline V and J ends were trimmed by 1 base and 1 base, with 10 bases remaining between them. The CDR3 is 15 amino acids.

This clone turned up a few times. The gene calls are TRBV7-9 and TRBJ2-2; a possible D gene is TRBD2 (5 bases). Deletions cut 5 bases from V and 1 base from J, with 11 bases between. Germline CDR1 and CDR2: SEHNR and FQNEAQ (reference sequence). CDR3 length: 15 amino acids. Here the CDR3 DNA reads TGTGCCAGCAGCCGCGTTGGGAGGAACACCGGGGAGCTGTTTTTT. Encoded protein: CASSRVGRNTGELFF. Using reference TRBV7-9 and TRBJ2-2 for the parts outside the CDR3, the full variable domain is DTGVSQNPRHKITKRGQNVTFRCDPISEHNRLYWYRQTLGQGPEFLTYFQNEAQLEKSRLLSDRFSAERPKGSFSTLEIQRTEQGDSAMYLCASSRVGRNTGELFFGEGSRLTVL.

This rearrangement joins TRBV6-5 to TRBJ2-1; 12 bases line up with TRBD1. The germline V gene encodes CDR1 MNHEY and CDR2 SVGAGI. After removal of 6 bases from V and 9 bases from J, the junction contained 9 bases not matched to a gene. The CDR3 is made up of 15 amino acids. The DNA of the CDR3 is TGTGCCAGCAGGGGGACGGGACAGGGGGCGGCTGAGCAGTTCTTC. Translated: CASRGTGQGAAEQFF.

The J gene is TRBJ1-1, the V gene TRBV28; 8 nucleotides align to TRBD1. The CDR3 extends over 14 amino acids. After removal of 10 bases from V and 0 bases from J, the junction contained 7 bases not matched to a gene. CDR1 is MDHEN and CDR2 is SYDVKM in the germline V gene. The DNA for the CDR3 is TGTGCCACCCTTTCGGGACAGGTGAACACTGAAGCTTTCTTT. Translated: CATLSGQVNTEAFF.

In DNA form, the CDR3 reads TGTGCCAGCAGCCTGGGACTAGCCTACGAGCAGTACTTC. Protein sequence: CASSLGLAYEQYF. The rearrangement links TRBV7-2 to TRBJ2-7, with TRBD2 identical over 8 bases. Per germline, CDR1 SGHTA and CDR2 FQGNSA. V lost 5 bases, J lost 2 bases, and 2 bases stayed unmatched. The CDR3 is 13 amino acids. The full variable domain, completed using reference TRBV7-2 and TRBJ2-7, is GAGVSQSPSNKVTEKGKDVELRCDPISGHTALYWYRQSLGQGLEFLIYFQGNSAPDKSGLPSDRFSAERTGGSVSTLTIQRTQQEDSAVYLCASSLGLAYEQYFGPGTRLTVT.